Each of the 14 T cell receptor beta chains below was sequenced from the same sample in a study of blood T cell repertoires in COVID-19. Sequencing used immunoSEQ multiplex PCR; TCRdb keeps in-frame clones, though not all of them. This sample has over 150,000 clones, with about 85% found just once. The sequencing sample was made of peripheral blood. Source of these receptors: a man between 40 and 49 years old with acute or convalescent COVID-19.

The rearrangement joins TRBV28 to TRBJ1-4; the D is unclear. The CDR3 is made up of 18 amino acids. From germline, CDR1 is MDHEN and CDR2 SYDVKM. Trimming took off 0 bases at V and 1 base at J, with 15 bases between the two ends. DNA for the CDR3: TGTGCCAGCAGTTTATGGGAGGGAAAATTACGAACTAATGAAAAACTGTTTTTT. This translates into CASSLWEGKLRTNEKLFF.

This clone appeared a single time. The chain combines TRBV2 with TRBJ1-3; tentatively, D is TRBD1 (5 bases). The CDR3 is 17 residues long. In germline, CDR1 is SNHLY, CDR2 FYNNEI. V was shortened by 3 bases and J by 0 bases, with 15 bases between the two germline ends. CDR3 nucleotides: TGTGCCAGCAGTGATCAAGGAGCCAGGGTCTCTGGAAACACCATATATTTT. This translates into CASSDQGARVSGNTIYF.

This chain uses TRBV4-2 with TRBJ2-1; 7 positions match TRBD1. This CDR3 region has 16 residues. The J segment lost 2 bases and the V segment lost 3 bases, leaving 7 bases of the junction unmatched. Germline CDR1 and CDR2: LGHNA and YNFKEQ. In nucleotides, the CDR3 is TGTGCCAGCAGCCAGACAGGGAGTATCGCCTACAATGAGCAGTTCTTC. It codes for CASSQTGSIAYNEQFF.

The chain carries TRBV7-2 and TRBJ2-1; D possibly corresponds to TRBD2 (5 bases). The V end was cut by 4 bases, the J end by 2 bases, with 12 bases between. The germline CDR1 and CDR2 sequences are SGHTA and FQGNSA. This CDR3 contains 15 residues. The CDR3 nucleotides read TGTGCCAGCAGCTCCAGCTGGACTGCCTACAATGAGCAGTTCTTC. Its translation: CASSSSWTAYNEQFF.

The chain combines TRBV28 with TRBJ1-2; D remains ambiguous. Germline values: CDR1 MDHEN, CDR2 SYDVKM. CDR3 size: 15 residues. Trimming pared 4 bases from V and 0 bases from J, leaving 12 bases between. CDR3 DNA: TGTGCCAGCAGTTGGCGGGAGAGGCCTAACTATGGCTACACCTTC. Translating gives CASSWRERPNYGYTF.

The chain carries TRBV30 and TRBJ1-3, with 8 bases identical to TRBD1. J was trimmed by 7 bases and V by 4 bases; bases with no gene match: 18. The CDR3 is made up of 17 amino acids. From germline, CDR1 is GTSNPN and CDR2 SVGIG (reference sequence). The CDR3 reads CAWISNLGYRGANTIYF. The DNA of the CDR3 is TGTGCCTGGATTTCCAACCTTGGGTACAGGGGGGCGAACACCATATATTTT. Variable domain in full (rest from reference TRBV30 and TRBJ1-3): SQTIHQWPATLVQPVGSPLSLECTVEGTSNPNLYWYRQAAGRGLQLLFYSVGIGQISSEVPQNLSASRPQDRQFILSSKKLLLSDSGFYLCAWISNLGYRGANTIYFGEGSWLTVV.

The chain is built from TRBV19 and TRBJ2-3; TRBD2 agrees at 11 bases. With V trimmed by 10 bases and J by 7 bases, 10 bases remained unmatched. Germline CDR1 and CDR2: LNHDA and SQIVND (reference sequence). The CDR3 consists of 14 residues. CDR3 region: CATSPGTSGYTQYF. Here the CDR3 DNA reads TGTGCCACCTCCCCGGGGACTAGCGGCTATACGCAGTATTTT.

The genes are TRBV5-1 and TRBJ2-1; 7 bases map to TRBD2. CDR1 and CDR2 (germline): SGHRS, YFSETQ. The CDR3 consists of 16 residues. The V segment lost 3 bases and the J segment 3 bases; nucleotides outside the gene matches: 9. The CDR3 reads CASSSGVGLLYNEQFF. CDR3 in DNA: TGCGCCAGCAGCTCTGGGGTGGGACTACTCTACAATGAGCAGTTCTTC.

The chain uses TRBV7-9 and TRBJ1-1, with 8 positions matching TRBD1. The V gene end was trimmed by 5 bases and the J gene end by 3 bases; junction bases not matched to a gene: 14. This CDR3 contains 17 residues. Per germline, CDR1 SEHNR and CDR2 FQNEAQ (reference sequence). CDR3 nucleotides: TGTGCCAGCAGCCCTCGGACAGGGCATTCTTTGGACACTGAAGCTTTCTTT. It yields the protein CASSPRTGHSLDTEAFF. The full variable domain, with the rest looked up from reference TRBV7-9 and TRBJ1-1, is DTGVSQNPRHKITKRGQNVTFRCDPISEHNRLYWYRQTLGQGPEFLTYFQNEAQLEKSRLLSDRFSAERPKGSFSTLEIQRTEQGDSAMYLCASSPRTGHSLDTEAFFGQGTRLTVV.

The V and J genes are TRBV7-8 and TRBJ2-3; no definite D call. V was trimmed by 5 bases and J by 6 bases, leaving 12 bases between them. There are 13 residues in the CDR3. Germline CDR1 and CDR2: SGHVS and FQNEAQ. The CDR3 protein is CASSPPREDTQYF. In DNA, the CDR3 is TGTGCCAGCAGCCCCCCCCGCGAGGATACGCAGTATTTT.

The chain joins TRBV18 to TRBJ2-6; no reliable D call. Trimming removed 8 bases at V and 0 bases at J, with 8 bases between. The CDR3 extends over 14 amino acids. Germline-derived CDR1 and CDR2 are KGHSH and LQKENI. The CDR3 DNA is TGTGCCAGCCGAACCAGCTCTGGGGCCAACGTCCTGACTTTC. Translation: CASRTSSGANVLTF.

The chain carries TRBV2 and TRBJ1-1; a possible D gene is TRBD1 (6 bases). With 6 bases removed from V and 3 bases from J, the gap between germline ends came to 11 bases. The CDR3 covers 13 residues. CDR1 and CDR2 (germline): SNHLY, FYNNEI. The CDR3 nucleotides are TGTGCCAGCAGGAAGAGGGGGTACACTGAAGCTTTCTTT. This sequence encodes CASRKRGYTEAFF.

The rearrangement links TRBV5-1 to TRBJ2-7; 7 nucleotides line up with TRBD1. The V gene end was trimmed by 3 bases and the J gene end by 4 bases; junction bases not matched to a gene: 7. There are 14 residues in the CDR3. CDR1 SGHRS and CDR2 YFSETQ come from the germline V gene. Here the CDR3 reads CASSSKGAAYEQYF. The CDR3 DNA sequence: TGCGCCAGCAGCTCGAAGGGGGCGGCGTACGAGCAGTACTTC. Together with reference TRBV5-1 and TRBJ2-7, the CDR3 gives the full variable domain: KAGVTQTPRYLIKTRGQQVTLSCSPISGHRSVSWYQQTPGQGLQFLFEYFSETQRNKGNFPGRFSGRQFSNSRSEMNVSTLELGDSALYLCASSSKGAAYEQYFGPGTRLTVT.

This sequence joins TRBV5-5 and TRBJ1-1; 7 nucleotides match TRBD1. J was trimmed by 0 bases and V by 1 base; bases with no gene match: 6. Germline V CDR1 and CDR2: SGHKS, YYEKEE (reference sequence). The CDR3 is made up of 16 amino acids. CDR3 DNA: TGTGCCAGCAGCTTGTGGCTGGGACAGATGAACACTGAAGCTTTCTTT. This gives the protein CASSLWLGQMNTEAFF. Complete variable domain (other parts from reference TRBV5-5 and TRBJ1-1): DAGVTQSPTHLIKTRGQQVTLRCSPISGHKSVSWYQQVLGQGPQFIFQYYEKEERGRGNFPDRFSARQFPNYSSELNVNALLLGDSALYLCASSLWLGQMNTEAFFGQGTRLTVV.